The 5 T cell receptor beta chains below were found in one sample sequenced in a study of circulating and synovial CD4+ cells in juvenile arthritis. Generated by immunoSEQ multiplex PCR, the TCRdb table keeps only in-frame clones and is missing some. There are 39,000 or so clones in the sample; roughly 94% occur only once, and 0.55% to 0.85% lies in the top ten. Sequencing input: CD4+ T cells from blood. Every receptor here comes from a human donor with juvenile idiopathic arthritis.

V and J are TRBV6-6 and TRBJ2-2, with D uncertain. Germline V lookup: CDR1 MNHNY, CDR2 SVGAGI (reference sequence). The germline V and J ends were trimmed by 1 base and 3 bases, with 3 bases remaining between them. The CDR3 loop spans 13 amino acids. The CDR3 bases are TGTGCCAGCAGTTACTTCTACACCGGGGAGCTGTTTTTT. Translating it yields CASSYFYTGELFF.

V is TRBV5-1 and J is TRBJ2-1, with 9 bases matching TRBD2. This CDR3 region has 17 residues. Trimming cost V 4 bases and J 5 bases; bases outside gene matches: 13. Germline V CDR1 and CDR2: SGHRS, YFSETQ. The CDR3 region is CASSLQRSGGYNNEQFF. The CDR3 DNA sequence: TGCGCCAGCAGCCTTCAACGAAGCGGGGGGTATAACAATGAGCAGTTCTTC.

V usage is TRBV5-1 and J usage is TRBJ1-2; the D is unclear. In germline, CDR1 is SGHRS, CDR2 YFSETQ. V was clipped by 0 bases and J by 2 bases, with 5 bases between them. The CDR3 length is 13 residues. The CDR3 region has the DNA TGCGCCAGCAGCTTGGAGCGGAACTATGGCTACACCTTC. Encoded protein: CASSLERNYGYTF.

The chain joins TRBV5-1 to TRBJ1-2; TRBD1 matches 10 bases. Germline V CDR1 and CDR2: SGHRS, YFSETQ. The CDR3 runs 16 residues. V gave up 5 bases and J gave up 5 bases; unmatched junction bases: 12. The CDR3 loop reads CASRSINRQGAYGYTF. In DNA form, the CDR3 reads TGCGCCAGCAGATCAATAAATAGACAGGGGGCGTATGGCTACACCTTC.

The chain is built from TRBV11-1 and TRBJ2-7; tentatively, D is TRBD1 (6 bases). The CDR3 extends over 14 amino acids. The V gene's germline CDR1 is SGHAT and CDR2 FQDESV (reference sequence). Trimming stripped 5 bases from V and 4 bases from J, with 15 bases between. Here the CDR3 DNA reads TGTGCCAGCAGCCCCTGGACAGTGGATTACGAGCAGTACTTC. It specifies CASSPWTVDYEQYF. Filled out from reference TRBV11-1 and TRBJ2-7, the complete variable domain reads EAEVAQSPRYKITEKSQAVAFWCDPISGHATLYWYRQILGQGPELLVQFQDESVVDDSQLPKDRFSAERLKGVDSTLKIQPAELGDSAMYLCASSPWTVDYEQYFGPGTRLTVT.